This T cell receptor (beta chain) was profiled in a study of T cell responses to AZD1222 COVID-19 vaccine. Points from the study as a whole: The peak T cell response came first, and repertoires were sampled only after it. Of the AZD1222 recipients, only five to seven were seropositive at baseline.

This clone was observed once. Its antigen is unknown. Method: immunoSEQ multiplex PCR; TCRdb's copy keeps in-frame clones and lacks some. The table includes more than 100,000 clones, 88% detected once. V shed 4 bases and J 6 bases; nucleotides not matched to a gene: 6. CDR1 SGHRS and CDR2 YFSETQ come from the germline V gene. The length of the CDR3 is 14 residues. The chain is built from TRBV5-1 and TRBJ2-2, with 7 bases aligning to TRBD2. The source of this sequence is an adult in good health. The sequenced sample was peripheral blood, obtained on day 0 of AZD1222 vaccination. CDR3 sequence reads: CASSPGLGSGELFF. The CDR3 DNA reads as TGCGCCAGCAGCCCAGGACTAGGATCCGGGGAGCTGTTTTTT.